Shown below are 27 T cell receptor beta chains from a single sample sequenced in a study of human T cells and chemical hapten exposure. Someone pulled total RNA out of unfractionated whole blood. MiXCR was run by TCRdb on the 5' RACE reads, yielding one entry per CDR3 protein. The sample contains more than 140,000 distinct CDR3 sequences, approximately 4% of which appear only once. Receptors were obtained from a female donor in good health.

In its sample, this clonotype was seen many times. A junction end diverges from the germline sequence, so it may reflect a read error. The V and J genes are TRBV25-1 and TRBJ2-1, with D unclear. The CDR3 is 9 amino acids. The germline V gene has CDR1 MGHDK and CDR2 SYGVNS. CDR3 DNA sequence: TGTGCCAGCAGCCCCGACCGGGTCTTC. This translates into CASSPDRVF. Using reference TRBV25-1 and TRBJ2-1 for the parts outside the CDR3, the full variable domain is EADIYQTPRYLVIGTGKKITLECSQTMGHDKMYWYQQDPGMELHLIHYSYGVNSTEKGDLSSESTVSRIRTEHFPLTLESARPSHTSQYLCASSPDRVFGPGTRLTVL.

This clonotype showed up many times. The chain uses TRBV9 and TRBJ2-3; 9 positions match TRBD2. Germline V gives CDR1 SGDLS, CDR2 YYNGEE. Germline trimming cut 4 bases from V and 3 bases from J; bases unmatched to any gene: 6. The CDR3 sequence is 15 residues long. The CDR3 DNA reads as TGTGCCAGCAGCATGAGCGGGGGGTGGACAGATACGCAGTATTTT. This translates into CASSMSGGWTDTQYF.

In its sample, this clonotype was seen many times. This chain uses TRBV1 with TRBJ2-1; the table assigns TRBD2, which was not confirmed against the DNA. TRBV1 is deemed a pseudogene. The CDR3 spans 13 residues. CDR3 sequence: CTSRPSEIDEQFF. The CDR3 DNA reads TGCACCAGCAGGCCCTCTGAAATAGATGAGCAGTTCTTC.

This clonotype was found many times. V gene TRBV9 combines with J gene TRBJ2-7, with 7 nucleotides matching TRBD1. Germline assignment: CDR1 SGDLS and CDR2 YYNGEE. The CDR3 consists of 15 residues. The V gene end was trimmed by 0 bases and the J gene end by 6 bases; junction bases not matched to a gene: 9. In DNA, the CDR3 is TGTGCCAGCAGCGTAGCGGGGACAGCGACCTCCGAGCAGTACTTC. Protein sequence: CASSVAGTATSEQYF.

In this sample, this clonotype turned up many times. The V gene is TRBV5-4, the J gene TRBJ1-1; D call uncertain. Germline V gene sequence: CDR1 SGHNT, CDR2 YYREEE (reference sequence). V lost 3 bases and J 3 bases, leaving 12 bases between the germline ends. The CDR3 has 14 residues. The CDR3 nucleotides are TGTGCCAGCAGCTCGAGGATGGCGGACACTGAAGCTTTCTTT. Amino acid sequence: CASSSRMADTEAFF.

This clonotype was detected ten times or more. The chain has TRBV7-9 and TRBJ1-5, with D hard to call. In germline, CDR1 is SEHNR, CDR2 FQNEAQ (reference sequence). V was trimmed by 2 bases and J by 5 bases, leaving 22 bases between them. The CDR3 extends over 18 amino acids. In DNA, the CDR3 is TGTGCCAGCAGCTTACCGGACGTAGACCCCTTCAAGGATCAGCCCCAGCATTTT. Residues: CASSLPDVDPFKDQPQHF. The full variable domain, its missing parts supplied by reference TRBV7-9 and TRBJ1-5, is DTGVSQNPRHKITKRGQNVTFRCDPISEHNRLYWYRQTLGQGPEFLTYFQNEAQLEKSRLLSDRFSAERPKGSFSTLEIQRTEQGDSAMYLCASSLPDVDPFKDQPQHFGDGTRLSIL.

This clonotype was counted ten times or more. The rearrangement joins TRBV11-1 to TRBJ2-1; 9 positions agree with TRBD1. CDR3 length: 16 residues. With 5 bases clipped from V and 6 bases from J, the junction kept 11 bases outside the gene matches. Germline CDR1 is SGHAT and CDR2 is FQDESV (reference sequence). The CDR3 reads CASSPGQGGAPNEQFF. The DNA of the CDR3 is TGTGCCAGCAGCCCGGGACAGGGAGGGGCCCCCAATGAGCAGTTCTTC.

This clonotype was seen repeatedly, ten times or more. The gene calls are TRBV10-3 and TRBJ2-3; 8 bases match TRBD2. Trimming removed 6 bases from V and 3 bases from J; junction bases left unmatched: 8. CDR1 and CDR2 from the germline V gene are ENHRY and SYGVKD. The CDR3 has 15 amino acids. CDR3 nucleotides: TGTGCCATCAGATCCGGGACTAGTCGGACAGATACGCAGTATTTT. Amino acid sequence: CAIRSGTSRTDTQYF.

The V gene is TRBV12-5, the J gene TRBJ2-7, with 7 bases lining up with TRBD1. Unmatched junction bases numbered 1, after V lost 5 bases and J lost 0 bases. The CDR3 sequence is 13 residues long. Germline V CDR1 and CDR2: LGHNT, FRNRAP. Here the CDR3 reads CASGRDSSYEQYF. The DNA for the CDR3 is TGTGCTAGTGGTCGGGACAGCTCCTACGAGCAGTACTTC.

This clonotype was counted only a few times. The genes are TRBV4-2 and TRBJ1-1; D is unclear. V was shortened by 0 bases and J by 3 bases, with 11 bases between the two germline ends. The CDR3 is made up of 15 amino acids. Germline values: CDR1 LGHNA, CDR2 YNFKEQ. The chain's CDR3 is CASSQDGRLDTEAFF. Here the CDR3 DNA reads TGTGCCAGCAGCCAAGATGGGAGGCTCGACACTGAAGCTTTCTTT.

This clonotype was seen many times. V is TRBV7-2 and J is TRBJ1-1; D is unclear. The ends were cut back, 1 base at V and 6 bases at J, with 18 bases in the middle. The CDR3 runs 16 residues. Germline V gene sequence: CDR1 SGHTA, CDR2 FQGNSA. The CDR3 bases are TGTGCCAGCAGCTTAGACCCCATAGGTTCGGTCGCTGAAGCTTTCTTT. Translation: CASSLDPIGSVAEAFF.

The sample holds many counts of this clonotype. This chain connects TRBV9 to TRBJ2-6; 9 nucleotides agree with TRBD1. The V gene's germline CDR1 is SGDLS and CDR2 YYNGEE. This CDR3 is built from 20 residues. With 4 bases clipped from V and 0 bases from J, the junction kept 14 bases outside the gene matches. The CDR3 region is CASSTRDRAVFGSGANVLTF. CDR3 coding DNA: TGTGCCAGCAGCACGCGGGACAGGGCGGTATTTGGCTCTGGGGCCAACGTCCTGACTTTC.

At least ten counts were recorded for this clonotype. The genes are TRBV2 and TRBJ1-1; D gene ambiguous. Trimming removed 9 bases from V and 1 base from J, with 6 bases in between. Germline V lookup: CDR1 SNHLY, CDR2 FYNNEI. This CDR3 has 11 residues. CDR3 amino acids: CARRTNTEAFF. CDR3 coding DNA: TGTGCCAGGAGGACGAACACTGAAGCTTTCTTT.

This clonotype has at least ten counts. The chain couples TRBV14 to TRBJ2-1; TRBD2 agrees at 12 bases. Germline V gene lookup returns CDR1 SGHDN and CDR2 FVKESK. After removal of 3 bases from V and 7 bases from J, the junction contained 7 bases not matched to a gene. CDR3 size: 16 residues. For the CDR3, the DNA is TGTGCCAGCAGCCAGGCCGGACTAGCGGGGAGAAATGAGCAGTTCTTC. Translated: CASSQAGLAGRNEQFF.

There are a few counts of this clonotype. CDR3 sequence (DNA): TGTGCCAGCAGGGGGACAGGGAACAATCAGCCCCAGCATTTT. Protein product: CASRGTGNNQPQHF. V gene TRBV2 combines with J gene TRBJ1-5; the match to TRBD1 covers 9 bases. This CDR3 comprises 14 residues. V shed 6 bases and J 3 bases; nucleotides not matched to a gene: 3. Germline V gene sequence: CDR1 SNHLY, CDR2 FYNNEI.

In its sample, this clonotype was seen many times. The CDR3 spells CASSPSGPNSSGNTIYF. The CDR3 DNA reads TGTGCCAGCTCACCAAGCGGACCGAATTCCTCTGGAAACACCATATATTTT. The chain carries TRBV18 and TRBJ1-3, with D uncertain. Deletions cut 2 bases from V and 0 bases from J, with 14 bases between. Germline V lookup: CDR1 KGHSH, CDR2 LQKENI. CDR3 length: 17 amino acids. The variable domain in full, with the rest retrieved from reference TRBV18 and TRBJ1-3, is NAGVMQNPRHLVRRRGQEARLRCSPMKGHSHVYWYRQLPEEGLKFMVYLQKENIIDESGMPKERFSAEFPKEGPSILRIQQVVRGDSAAYFCASSPSGPNSSGNTIYFGEGSWLTVV.

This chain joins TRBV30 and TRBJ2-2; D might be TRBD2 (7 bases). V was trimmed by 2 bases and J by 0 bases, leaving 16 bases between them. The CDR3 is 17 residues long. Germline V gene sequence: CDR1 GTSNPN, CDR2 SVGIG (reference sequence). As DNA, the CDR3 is TGTGCCTGGAGTACCTTGGGGGGGCAGCCGAACACCGGGGAGCTGTTTTTT. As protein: CAWSTLGGQPNTGELFF.

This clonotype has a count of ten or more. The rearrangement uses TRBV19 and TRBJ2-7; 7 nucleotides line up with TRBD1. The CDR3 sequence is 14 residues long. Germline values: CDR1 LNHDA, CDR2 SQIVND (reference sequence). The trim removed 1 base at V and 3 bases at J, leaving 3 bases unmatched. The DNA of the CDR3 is TGTGCCAGTAGTATAGGGGCAGGGGGCTACGAGCAGTACTTC. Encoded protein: CASSIGAGGYEQYF. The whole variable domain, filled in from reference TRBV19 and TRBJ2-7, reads DGGITQSPKYLFRKEGQNVTLSCEQNLNHDAMYWYRQDPGQGLRLIYYSQIVNDFQKGDIAEGYSVSREKKESFPLTVTSAQKNPTAFYLCASSIGAGGYEQYFGPGTRLTVT.

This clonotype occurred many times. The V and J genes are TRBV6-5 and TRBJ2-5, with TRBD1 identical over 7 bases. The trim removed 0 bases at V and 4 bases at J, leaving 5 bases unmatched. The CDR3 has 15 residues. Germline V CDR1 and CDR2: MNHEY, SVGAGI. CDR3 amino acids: CASSYSGPGGETQYF. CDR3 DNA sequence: TGTGCCAGCAGTTACTCCGGACCAGGGGGAGAGACCCAGTACTTC.

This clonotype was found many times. The CDR3 protein is CASSEQIQPQHF. In DNA, the CDR3 is TGTGCCAGCAGTGAGCAGATTCAGCCCCAGCATTTT. V and J are TRBV2 and TRBJ1-5; unclear D gene. This CDR3 comprises 12 residues. Per the germline V gene, CDR1 is SNHLY and CDR2 is FYNNEI. V was cut by 3 bases and J by 6 bases, with 6 bases left in between.

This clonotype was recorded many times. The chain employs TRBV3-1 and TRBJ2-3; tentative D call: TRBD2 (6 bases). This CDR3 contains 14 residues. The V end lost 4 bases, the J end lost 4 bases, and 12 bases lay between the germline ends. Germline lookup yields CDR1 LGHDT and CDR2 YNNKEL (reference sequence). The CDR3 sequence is CASSPSTSSDTQYF. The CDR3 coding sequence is TGTGCCAGCAGCCCCTCGACTAGTTCAGATACGCAGTATTTT.

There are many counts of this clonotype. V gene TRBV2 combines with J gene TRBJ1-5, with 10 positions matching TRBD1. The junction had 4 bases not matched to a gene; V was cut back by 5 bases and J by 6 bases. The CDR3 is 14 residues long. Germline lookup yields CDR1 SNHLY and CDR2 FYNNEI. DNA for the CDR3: TGTGCCAGCAGTAACGGACAGGGGGGTCAGCCCCAGCATTTT. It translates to CASSNGQGGQPQHF.

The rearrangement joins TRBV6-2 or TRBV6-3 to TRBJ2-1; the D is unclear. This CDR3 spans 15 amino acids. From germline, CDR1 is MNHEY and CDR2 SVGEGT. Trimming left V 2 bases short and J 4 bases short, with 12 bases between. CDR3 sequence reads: CASSYGRPRYNEQFF. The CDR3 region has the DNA TGTGCCAGCAGTTACGGCAGGCCCCGATACAATGAGCAGTTCTTC.

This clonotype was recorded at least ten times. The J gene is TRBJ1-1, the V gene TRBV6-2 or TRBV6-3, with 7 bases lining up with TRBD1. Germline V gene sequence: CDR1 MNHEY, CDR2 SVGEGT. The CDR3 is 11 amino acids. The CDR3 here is CGGDSNTEAFF. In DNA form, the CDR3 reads TGTGGCGGGGACAGCAACACTGAAGCTTTCTTT.

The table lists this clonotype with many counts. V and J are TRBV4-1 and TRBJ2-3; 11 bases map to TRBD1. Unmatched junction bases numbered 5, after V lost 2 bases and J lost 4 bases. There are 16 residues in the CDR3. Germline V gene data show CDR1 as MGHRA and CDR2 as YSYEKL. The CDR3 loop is CASSQLDRGPSDTQYF. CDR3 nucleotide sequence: TGCGCCAGCAGCCAACTGGACAGGGGGCCCTCAGATACGCAGTATTTT.

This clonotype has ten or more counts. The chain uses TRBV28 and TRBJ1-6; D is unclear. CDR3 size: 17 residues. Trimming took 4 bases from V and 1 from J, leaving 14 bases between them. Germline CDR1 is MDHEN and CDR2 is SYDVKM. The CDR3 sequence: CASSSRPTPSYNSPLHF. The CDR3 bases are TGTGCCAGCAGTTCTCGACCTACACCTTCCTATAATTCACCCCTCCACTTT.

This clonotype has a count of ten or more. In nucleotides, the CDR3 is TGTGCCAGCAGCCAAGGGGAAGCGCTACTGAACACTGAAGCTTTCTTT. This sequence encodes CASSQGEALLNTEAFF. The chain carries TRBV14 and TRBJ1-1; no reliable D call. CDR3 size: 16 residues. The germline gives CDR1 SGHDN, CDR2 FVKESK. V lost 1 base to trimming and J lost 0 bases, with 12 bases between them.